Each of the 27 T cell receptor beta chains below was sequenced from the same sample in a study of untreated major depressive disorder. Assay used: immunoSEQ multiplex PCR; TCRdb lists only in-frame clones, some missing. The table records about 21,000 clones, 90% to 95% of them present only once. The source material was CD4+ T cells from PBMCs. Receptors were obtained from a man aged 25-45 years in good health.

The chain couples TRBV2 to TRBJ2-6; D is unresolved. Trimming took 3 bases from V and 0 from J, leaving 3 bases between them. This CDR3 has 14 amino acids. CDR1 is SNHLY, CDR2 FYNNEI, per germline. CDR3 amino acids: CASSDLSGANVLTF. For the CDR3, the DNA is TGTGCCAGCAGTGATCTCTCTGGGGCCAACGTCCTGACTTTC. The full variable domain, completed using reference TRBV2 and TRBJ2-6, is EPEVTQTPSHQVTQMGQEVILRCVPISNHLYFYWYRQILGQKVEFLVSFYNNEISEKSEIFDDQFSVERPDGSNFTLKIRSTKLEDSAMYFCASSDLSGANVLTFGAGSRLTVL.

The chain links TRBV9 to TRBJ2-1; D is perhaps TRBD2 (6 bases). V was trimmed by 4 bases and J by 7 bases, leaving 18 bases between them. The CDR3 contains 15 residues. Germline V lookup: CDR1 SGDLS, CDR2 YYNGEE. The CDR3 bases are TGTGCCAGCAGCTTCGGGGACTGGACTGGAAATGAGCAGTTCTTC. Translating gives CASSFGDWTGNEQFF.

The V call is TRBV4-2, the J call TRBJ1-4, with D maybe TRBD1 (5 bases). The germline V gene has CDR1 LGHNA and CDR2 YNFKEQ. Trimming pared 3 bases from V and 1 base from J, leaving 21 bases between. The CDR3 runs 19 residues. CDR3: CASSQPLTTDILTNEKLFF. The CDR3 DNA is TGTGCCAGCAGCCAGCCTTTAACGACAGATATCCTAACTAATGAAAAACTGTTTTTT.

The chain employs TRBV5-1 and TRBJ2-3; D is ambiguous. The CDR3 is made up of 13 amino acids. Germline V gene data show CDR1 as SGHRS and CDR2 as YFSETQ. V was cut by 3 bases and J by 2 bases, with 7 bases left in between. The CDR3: CASSSSPTDTQYF. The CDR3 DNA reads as TGCGCCAGCAGCTCCAGCCCCACAGATACGCAGTATTTT.

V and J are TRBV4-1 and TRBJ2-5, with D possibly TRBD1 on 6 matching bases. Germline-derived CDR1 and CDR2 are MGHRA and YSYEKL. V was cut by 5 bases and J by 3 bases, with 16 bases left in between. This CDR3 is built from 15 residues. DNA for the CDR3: TGCGCCAGCAGCTTACATGCCAGGGGCGAAGAGACCCAGTACTTC. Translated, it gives CASSLHARGEETQYF.

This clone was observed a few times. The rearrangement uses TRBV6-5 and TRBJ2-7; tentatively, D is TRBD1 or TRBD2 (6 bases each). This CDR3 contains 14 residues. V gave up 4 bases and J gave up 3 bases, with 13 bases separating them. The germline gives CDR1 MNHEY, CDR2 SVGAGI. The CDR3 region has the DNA TGTGCCAGCAGTTCGGTGGGGGGCGACTACGAGCAGTACTTC. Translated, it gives CASSSVGGDYEQYF.

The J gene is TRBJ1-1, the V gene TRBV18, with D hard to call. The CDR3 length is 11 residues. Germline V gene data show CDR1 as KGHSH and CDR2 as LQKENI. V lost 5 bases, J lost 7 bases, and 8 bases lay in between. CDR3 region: CASSSEYEAFF. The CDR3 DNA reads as TGTGCCAGCTCATCAGAATATGAAGCTTTCTTT.

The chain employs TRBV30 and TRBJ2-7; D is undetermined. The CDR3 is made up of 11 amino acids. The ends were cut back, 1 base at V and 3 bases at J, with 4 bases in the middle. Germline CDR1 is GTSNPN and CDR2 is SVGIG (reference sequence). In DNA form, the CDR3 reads TGTGCCTGGAGTGGGCGCTACGAGCAGTACTTC. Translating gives CAWSGRYEQYF.

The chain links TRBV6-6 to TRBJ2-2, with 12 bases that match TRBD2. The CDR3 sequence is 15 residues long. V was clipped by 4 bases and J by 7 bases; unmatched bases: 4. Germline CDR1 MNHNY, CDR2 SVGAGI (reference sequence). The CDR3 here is CASSLLAGGGGELFF. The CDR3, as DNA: TGTGCCAGCAGTTTGCTAGCGGGAGGGGGCGGGGAGCTGTTTTTT.

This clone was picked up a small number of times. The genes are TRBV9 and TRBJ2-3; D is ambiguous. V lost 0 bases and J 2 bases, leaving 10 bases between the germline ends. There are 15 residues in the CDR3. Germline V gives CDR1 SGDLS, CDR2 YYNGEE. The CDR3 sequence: CASSVEGPYTDTQYF. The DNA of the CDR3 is TGTGCCAGCAGCGTAGAAGGGCCCTACACAGATACGCAGTATTTT.

The CDR3 bases are TGTGCCAGCGGTAAAGGGGGCGCGGAGGAGACCCAGTACTTC. Amino acid sequence: CASGKGGAEETQYF. The gene calls are TRBV25-1 and TRBJ2-5; 7 bases are shared with TRBD1. The length of the CDR3 is 14 residues. J lost 5 bases, V lost 8 bases, and 11 bases had no gene match. Germline CDR1 and CDR2: MGHDK and SYGVNS.

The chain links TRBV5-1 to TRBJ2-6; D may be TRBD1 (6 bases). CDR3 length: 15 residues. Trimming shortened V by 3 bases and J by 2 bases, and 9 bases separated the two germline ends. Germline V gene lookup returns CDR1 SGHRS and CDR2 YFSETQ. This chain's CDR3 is CASSSQGPGANVLTF. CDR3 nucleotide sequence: TGCGCCAGCAGCTCACAGGGTCCTGGGGCCAACGTCCTGACTTTC.

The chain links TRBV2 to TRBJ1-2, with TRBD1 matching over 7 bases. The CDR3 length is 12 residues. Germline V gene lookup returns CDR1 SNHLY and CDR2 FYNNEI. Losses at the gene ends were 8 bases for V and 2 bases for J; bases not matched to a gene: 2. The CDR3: CASGQVNYGYTF. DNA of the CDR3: TGTGCCAGCGGACAGGTCAACTATGGCTACACCTTC.

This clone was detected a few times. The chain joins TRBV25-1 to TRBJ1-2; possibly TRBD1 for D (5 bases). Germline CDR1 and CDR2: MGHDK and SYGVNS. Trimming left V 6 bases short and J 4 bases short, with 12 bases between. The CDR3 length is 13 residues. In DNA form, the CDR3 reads TGTGCCAGCAGCGATACAGGTAGCTATGGCTACACCTTC. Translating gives CASSDTGSYGYTF.

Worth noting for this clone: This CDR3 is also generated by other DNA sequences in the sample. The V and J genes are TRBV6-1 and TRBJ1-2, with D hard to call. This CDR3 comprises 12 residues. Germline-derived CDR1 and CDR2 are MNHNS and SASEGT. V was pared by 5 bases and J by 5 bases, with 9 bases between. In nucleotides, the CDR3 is TGTGCCAGCAGTCAATATGGTTATGGCTACACCTTC. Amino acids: CASSQYGYGYTF.

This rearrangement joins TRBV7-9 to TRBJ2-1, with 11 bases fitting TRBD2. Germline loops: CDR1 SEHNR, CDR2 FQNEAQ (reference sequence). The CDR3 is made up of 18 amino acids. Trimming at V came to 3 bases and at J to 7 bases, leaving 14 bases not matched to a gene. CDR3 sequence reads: CASSLQTSGAGIRNEQFF. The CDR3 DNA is TGTGCCAGCAGCTTGCAGACTAGCGGGGCGGGTATAAGGAATGAGCAGTTCTTC.

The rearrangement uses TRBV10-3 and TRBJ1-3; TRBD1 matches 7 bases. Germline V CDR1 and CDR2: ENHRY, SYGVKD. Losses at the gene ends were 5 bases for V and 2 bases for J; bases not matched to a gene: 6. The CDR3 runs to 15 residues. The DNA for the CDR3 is TGTGCCATCAGTCAAGACAGGGCGACTGGAAACACCATATATTTT. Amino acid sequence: CAISQDRATGNTIYF.

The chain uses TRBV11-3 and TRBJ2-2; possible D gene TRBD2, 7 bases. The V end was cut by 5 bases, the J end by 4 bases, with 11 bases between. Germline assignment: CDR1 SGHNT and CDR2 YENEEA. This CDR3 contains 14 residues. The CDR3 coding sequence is TGTGCCAGCAGCCCGGGGGGCTCCACCGGGGAGCTGTTTTTT. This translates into CASSPGGSTGELFF.

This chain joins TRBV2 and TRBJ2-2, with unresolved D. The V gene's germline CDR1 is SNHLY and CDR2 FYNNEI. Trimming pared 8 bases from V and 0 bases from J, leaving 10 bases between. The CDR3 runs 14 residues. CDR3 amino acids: CASRPGANTGELFF. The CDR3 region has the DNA TGTGCCAGCCGGCCCGGCGCGAACACCGGGGAGCTGTTTTTT.

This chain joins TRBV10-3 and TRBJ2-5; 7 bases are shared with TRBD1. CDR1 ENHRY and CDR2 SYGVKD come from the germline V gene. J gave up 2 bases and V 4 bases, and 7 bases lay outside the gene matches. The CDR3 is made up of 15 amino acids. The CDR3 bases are TGTGCCATCAGTGGAGGGGGCAGGGCACAAGAGACCCAGTACTTC. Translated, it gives CAISGGGRAQETQYF.

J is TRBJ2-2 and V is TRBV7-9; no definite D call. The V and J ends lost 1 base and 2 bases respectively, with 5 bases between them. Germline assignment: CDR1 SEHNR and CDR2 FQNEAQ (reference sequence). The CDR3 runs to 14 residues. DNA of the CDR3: TGTGCCAGCAGCTTAGGGCTAAACACCGGGGAGCTGTTTTTT. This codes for CASSLGLNTGELFF. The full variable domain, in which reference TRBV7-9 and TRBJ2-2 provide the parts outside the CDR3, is DTGVSQNPRHKITKRGQNVTFRCDPISEHNRLYWYRQTLGQGPEFLTYFQNEAQLEKSRLLSDRFSAERPKGSFSTLEIQRTEQGDSAMYLCASSLGLNTGELFFGEGSRLTVL.

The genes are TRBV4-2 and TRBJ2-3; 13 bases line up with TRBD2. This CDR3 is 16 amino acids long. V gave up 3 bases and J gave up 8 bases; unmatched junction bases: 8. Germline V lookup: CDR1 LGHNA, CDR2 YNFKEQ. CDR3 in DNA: TGTGCCAGCAGCCAGGGGCCGGGACTAGCGGGGCCTACGCAGTATTTT. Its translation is CASSQGPGLAGPTQYF.

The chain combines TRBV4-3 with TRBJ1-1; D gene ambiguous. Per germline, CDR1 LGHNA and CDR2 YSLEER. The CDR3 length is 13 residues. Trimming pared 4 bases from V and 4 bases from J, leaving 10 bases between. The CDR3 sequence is CASSLDRITEAFF. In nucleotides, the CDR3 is TGCGCCAGCAGCCTGGATAGGATCACTGAAGCTTTCTTT.

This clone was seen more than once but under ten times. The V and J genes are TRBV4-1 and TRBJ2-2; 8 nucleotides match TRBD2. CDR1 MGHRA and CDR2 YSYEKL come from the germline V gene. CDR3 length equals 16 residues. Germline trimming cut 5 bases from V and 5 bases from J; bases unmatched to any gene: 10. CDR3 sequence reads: CASSKRSSGSTGELFF. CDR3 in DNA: TGCGCCAGCAGCAAAAGATCGAGCGGGAGTACCGGGGAGCTGTTTTTT.

This chain's CDR3 is CASSPLRSGNTIYF. The DNA of the CDR3 is TGTGCCAGTAGTCCGCTGCGCTCTGGAAACACCATATATTTT. The J gene is TRBJ1-3, the V gene TRBV19; D is ambiguous. V lost 5 bases to trimming and J lost 0 bases, with 8 bases between them. This CDR3 has 14 amino acids. Looked up from germline, CDR1 is LNHDA and CDR2 is SQIVND (reference sequence).

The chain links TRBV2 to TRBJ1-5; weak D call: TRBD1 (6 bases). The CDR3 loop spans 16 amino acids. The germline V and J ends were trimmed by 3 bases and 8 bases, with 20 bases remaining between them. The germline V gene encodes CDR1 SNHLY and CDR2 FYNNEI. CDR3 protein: CASSEGGHRSGEPQHF. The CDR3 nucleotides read TGTGCCAGCAGTGAGGGAGGGCACAGGTCAGGGGAGCCCCAGCATTTT.

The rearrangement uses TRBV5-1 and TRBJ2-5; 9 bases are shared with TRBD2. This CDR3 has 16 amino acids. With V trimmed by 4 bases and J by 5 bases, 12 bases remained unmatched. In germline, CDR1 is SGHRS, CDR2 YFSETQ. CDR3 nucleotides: TGCGCCAGCAGCCTGGACCCGGGACTAGCAGGGGAGACCCAGTACTTC. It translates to CASSLDPGLAGETQYF.